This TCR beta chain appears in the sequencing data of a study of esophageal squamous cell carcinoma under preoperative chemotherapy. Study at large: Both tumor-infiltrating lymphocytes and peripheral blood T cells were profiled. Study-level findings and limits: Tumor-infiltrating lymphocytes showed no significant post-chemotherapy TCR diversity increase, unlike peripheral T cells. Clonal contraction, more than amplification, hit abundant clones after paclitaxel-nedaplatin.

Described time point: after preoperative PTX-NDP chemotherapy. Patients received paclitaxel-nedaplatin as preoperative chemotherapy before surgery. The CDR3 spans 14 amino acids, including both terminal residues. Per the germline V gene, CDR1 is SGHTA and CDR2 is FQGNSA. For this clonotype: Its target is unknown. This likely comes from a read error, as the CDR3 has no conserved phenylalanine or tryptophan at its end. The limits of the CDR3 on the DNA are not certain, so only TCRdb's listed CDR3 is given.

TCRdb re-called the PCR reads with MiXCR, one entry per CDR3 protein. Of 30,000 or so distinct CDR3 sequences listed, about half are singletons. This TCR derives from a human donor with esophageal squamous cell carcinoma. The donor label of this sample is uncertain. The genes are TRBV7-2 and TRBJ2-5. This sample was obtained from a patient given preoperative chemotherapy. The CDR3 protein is CASGATRAQASWYS.